The next 11 T cell receptor beta chains were all read from a single sample in a study of metastatic and nonmetastatic thyroid tumors. TCRdb re-called the PCR reads via MiXCR. The sample lists 10,000 to 15,000 clones, 20% to 30% occurring once. Patients had received no treatment of any kind before thyroid surgery. Sample: tumor tissue. The receptor source for this set is a female donor with papillary thyroid cancer or a benign thyroid nodule (not recorded which). Some clones in this sample may be carry-over from other donors' samples.

This clone was seen more than once but under ten times. This chain joins TRBV6-1 and TRBJ1-5, with D unresolved. Germline-derived CDR1 and CDR2 are MNHNS and SASEGT. The CDR3 is made up of 15 amino acids. With 6 bases removed from V and 0 bases from J, the gap between germline ends came to 12 bases. The CDR3 sequence is CASRALTDSNQPQHF. CDR3 nucleotides: TGTGCCAGCAGGGCACTGACGGATAGCAATCAGCCCCAGCATTTT.

This clone has a count of ten or more. CDR3 amino acids: CASSYVVGGGGTEAFF. The CDR3 nucleotides are TGTGCCAGCAGTTACGTTGTGGGGGGGGGTGGCACTGAAGCTTTCTTT. This chain joins TRBV6-5 and TRBJ1-1, with D perhaps matching TRBD1 (5 bases). This CDR3 is built from 16 residues. Germline V gives CDR1 MNHEY, CDR2 SVGAGI. Trimming took off 2 bases at V and 4 bases at J, with 17 bases between the two ends.

This clone showed up just a few times. The chain carries TRBV19 and TRBJ2-1; D assignment may be TRBD1 or TRBD2 (5 bases each). V dropped 7 bases and J dropped 3 bases, with 16 bases sitting between them. The germline CDR1 and CDR2 sequences are LNHDA and SQIVND (reference sequence). The CDR3 runs to 15 residues. The CDR3 reads CASNSGGADYNEQFF. The CDR3 DNA is TGTGCCAGTAATTCTGGGGGAGCAGACTACAATGAGCAGTTCTTC. Supplemented by reference TRBV19 and TRBJ2-1, the full variable domain reads DGGITQSPKYLFRKEGQNVTLSCEQNLNHDAMYWYRQDPGQGLRLIYYSQIVNDFQKGDIAEGYSVSREKKESFPLTVTSAQKNPTAFYLCASNSGGADYNEQFFGPGTRLTVL.

By share, this clone counts as medium-sized (0.01 to 0.1%). The sample holds other DNA sequences that translate to the same CDR3. The chain carries TRBV12-3 or TRBV12-4 and TRBJ2-3; D uncertain. This CDR3 has 12 residues. V was trimmed by 1 base and J by 7 bases, leaving 6 bases between them. The CDR3 bases are TGTGCCAGCAGTTTAGGAAGGAATACGCAGTATTTT. It specifies CASSLGRNTQYF.

Many counts were recorded for this clone. The rearrangement links TRBV11-2 to TRBJ1-1; D perhaps matches TRBD1 (6 bases). Looked up from germline, CDR1 is SGHAT and CDR2 is FQNNGV. The CDR3 is 14 residues long. With 1 base removed from V and 8 bases from J, the gap between germline ends came to 14 bases. DNA for the CDR3: TGTGCCAGCAGCTTAGGCGGACAGTCAACGGAAGCTTTCTTT. It yields the protein CASSLGGQSTEAFF.

By sample share, this clone is medium-sized (0.01 to 0.1%). The V call is TRBV19, the J call TRBJ1-5, with D possibly TRBD1 on 5 matching bases. This CDR3 spans 11 amino acids. V shed 9 bases and J shed 4 bases, with 7 bases lying between them. In germline, CDR1 is LNHDA, CDR2 SQIVND (reference sequence). The CDR3 protein is CASGANQPQHF. CDR3 in DNA: TGTGCCAGCGGGGCAAATCAGCCCCAGCATTTT.

This clone is medium-sized. DNA of the CDR3: TGCGCCAGCAGGGGACAGACCGGGGAGCTGTTTTTT. It is translated as CASRGQTGELFF. This chain uses TRBV10-1 with TRBJ2-2; TRBD1 matches at 7 bases. The CDR3 runs 12 residues. CDR1 is WNHNN and CDR2 is SYGVQD in the germline V gene (reference sequence). V was clipped by 6 bases and J by 5 bases; unmatched bases: 0.

V and J are TRBV6-1 and TRBJ1-2; no clear D gene. This CDR3 is built from 12 residues. Trimming removed 7 bases at V and 3 bases at J, with 9 bases between. Germline values: CDR1 MNHNS, CDR2 SASEGT. The CDR3 coding sequence is TGTGCCAGCACCACGAGTTACTATGGCTACACCTTC. This codes for CASTTSYYGYTF.

This clone was counted only a few times. This chain links TRBV24-1 with TRBJ2-7; D is perhaps TRBD2 (7 bases). Germline CDR1 KGHDR, CDR2 SFDVKD. The CDR3 consists of 15 residues. Trimming cost V 3 bases and J 1 base, with 12 bases left between them. As DNA, the CDR3 is TGTGCCACCAGTGATACTAGGGGGGGGTCCTACGAGCAGTACTTC. Its protein product is CATSDTRGGSYEQYF.

This clone was detected ten times or more. This sequence joins TRBV7-2 and TRBJ2-2; the match to TRBD2 covers 8 bases. Trimming at V came to 3 bases and at J to 4 bases, leaving 7 bases not matched to a gene. The germline CDR1 and CDR2 sequences are SGHTA and FQGNSA. The length of the CDR3 is 16 residues. This CDR3 is CASSFSGGAGTGELFF. CDR3 DNA: TGTGCCAGCAGCTTTTCCGGGGGGGCGGGCACCGGGGAGCTGTTTTTT.

Of note for this clone: An end of the junction does not agree with germline; a read error may underlie this. V is TRBV12-3 or TRBV12-4 and J is TRBJ2-3, with D uncertain. The CDR3 runs 12 residues. The CDR3 spells CASILVRNTQYF. For the CDR3, the DNA is TGTGCCAGCATTTTAGTAAGGAATACGCAGTATTTT.